This entry lists 22 T cell receptor beta chains sequenced from one sample in a study of identical twins. Each CDR3 protein is one row after TCRdb ran MiXCR on the 5' RACE reads. This sample has about 920,000 distinct CDR3 sequences, with around 12% found just once. This same sample was also part of a study on yellow fever vaccine responses in identical twins.

The sequencing sample was made of PBMCs. Receptors originate from a woman younger than 35 in good health.

Many counts were recorded for this clonotype. This rearrangement joins TRBV11-3 to TRBJ2-3, with D possibly being TRBD2 (5 bases). V lost 7 bases, J lost 2 bases, and 19 bases lay in between. The CDR3 length is 16 residues. Per the germline V gene, CDR1 is SGHNT and CDR2 is YENEEA. The CDR3 nucleotides read TGTGCCAGCAACTACGGGCGGGTACATTACACAGATACGCAGTATTTT. This gives the protein CASNYGRVHYTDTQYF.

V and J are TRBV3-1 and TRBJ1-4, with D possibly matching TRBD1 (5 bases). The V gene lost 0 bases and the J gene lost 11 bases, with 16 bases spanning the gap. CDR1 and CDR2 from the germline V gene are LGHDT and YNNKEL (reference sequence). The CDR3 has 15 residues. This CDR3 is CASSQEVGRVDKLFF. The CDR3 DNA is TGTGCCAGCAGCCAAGAGGTTGGCAGGGTGGACAAACTGTTTTTT.

The chain has TRBV5-5 and TRBJ1-1; D is unclear. Germline CDR1 reads SGHKS; CDR2 reads YYEKEE (reference sequence). The CDR3 covers 13 residues. Between the trimmed V and J ends, which lost 3 bases and 8 bases, there was a span of 14 bases. The CDR3 region has the DNA TGTGCCAGCAGCTGGGGTGAGGGCTCGGAAGCTTTCTTT. The encoded protein is CASSWGEGSEAFF.

V gene TRBV12-3 or TRBV12-4 combines with J gene TRBJ1-2, with D possibly TRBD1 on 5 matching bases. This CDR3 has 13 amino acids. V lost 6 bases, J lost 6 bases, and 14 bases lay in between. The CDR3 protein is CASSSPGTDGYTF. CDR3 DNA sequence: TGTGCCAGCAGCAGCCCGGGGACCGATGGCTACACCTTC.

This clonotype was seen at least ten times. The chain is built from TRBV5-1 and TRBJ1-4; TRBD1 matches 9 bases. The CDR3 has 14 residues. V lost 4 bases, J lost 6 bases, and 4 bases stayed unmatched. Germline CDR1 SGHRS, CDR2 YFSETQ. CDR3 sequence: CASSKGQGDEKLFF. CDR3 nucleotides: TGCGCCAGCAGCAAGGGACAGGGTGATGAAAAACTGTTTTTT.

Comment on this clonotype: A much larger clone differs by one base, so this may be a read error. The CDR3: CAIASTDTQYF. The CDR3 coding sequence is TGTGCCATCGCTAGCACAGATACGCAGTATTTT. The rearrangement uses TRBV10-3 and TRBJ2-3; D is unresolved. Germline V CDR1 and CDR2: ENHRY, SYGVKD. CDR3 size: 11 residues. V dropped 8 bases and J dropped 0 bases, with 3 bases sitting between them.

This clonotype was seen at least ten times. The chain couples TRBV7-6 to TRBJ1-3; no clear D gene. CDR3 length equals 13 residues. Trimming shortened V by 5 bases and J by 0 bases, and 5 bases separated the two germline ends. Germline CDR1 reads SGHVS; CDR2 reads FNYEAQ. CDR3 in DNA: TGTGCCAGCAGCCCTTCCTCTGGAAACACCATATATTTT. This sequence encodes CASSPSSGNTIYF.

A few counts support this clonotype. The chain couples TRBV27 to TRBJ2-3; D gene ambiguous. The CDR3 runs to 15 residues. The ends were cut back, 0 bases at V and 0 bases at J, with 7 bases in the middle. Germline CDR1 MNHEY, CDR2 SMNVEV (reference sequence). The DNA of the CDR3 is TGTGCCAGCAGTTTATCCCTAGGAAGCACAGATACGCAGTATTTT. Its protein is CASSLSLGSTDTQYF.

The chain combines TRBV5-1 with TRBJ2-5, with TRBD2 matching 10 bases. V shed 3 bases and J 3 bases; nucleotides not matched to a gene: 14. CDR1 is SGHRS and CDR2 is YFSETQ in the germline V gene. The CDR3 runs to 18 residues. The CDR3 here is CASSSGQLLAGGEETQYF. The DNA of the CDR3 is TGCGCCAGCAGCTCGGGACAGCTGTTAGCGGGAGGAGAAGAGACCCAGTACTTC.

This clonotype was observed at least ten times. The CDR3 region has the DNA TGTGCCATCTCAAGCTCCTACAATGAGCAGTTCTTC. Translated: CAISSSYNEQFF. The V and J genes are TRBV10-3 and TRBJ2-1, with D uncertain. The V end lost 8 bases, the J end lost 0 bases, and 5 bases lay between the germline ends. The CDR3 is 12 amino acids. Germline lookup yields CDR1 ENHRY and CDR2 SYGVKD.

This clonotype was observed a handful of times. The chain combines TRBV4-1 with TRBJ2-1; D possibly corresponds to TRBD2 (6 bases). This CDR3 comprises 17 residues. Germline V CDR1 and CDR2: MGHRA, YSYEKL. Between the trimmed V and J ends, which lost 1 base and 0 bases, there was a span of 13 bases. The DNA for the CDR3 is TGCGCCAGCAGCCAAGGGGTTAGCGGAACCTCCTACAATGAGCAGTTCTTC. It specifies CASSQGVSGTSYNEQFF.

V and J are TRBV7-6 and TRBJ2-1; TRBD2 aligns across 7 bases. Germline CDR1 SGHVS, CDR2 FNYEAQ. V gave up 1 base and J gave up 3 bases; unmatched junction bases: 12. This CDR3 is built from 18 residues. The CDR3 nucleotides read TGTGCCAGCAGCTTAGAGGAGGAGGCGGGAGAGTACTACAATGAGCAGTTCTTC. Translated, it gives CASSLEEEAGEYYNEQFF.

This clonotype has just a few counts. The genes are TRBV24-1 and TRBJ2-1; 9 nucleotides line up with TRBD2. Trimming at V came to 5 bases and at J to 10 bases, leaving 11 bases not matched to a gene. Germline V gene data show CDR1 as KGHDR and CDR2 as SFDVKD. The CDR3 loop spans 15 amino acids. As DNA, the CDR3 is TGTGCCACCAGTGTTGATAGCGGGAGAGGGGGAGAGCAGTTCTTC. Protein product: CATSVDSGRGGEQFF.

The chain recombines TRBV6-5 with TRBJ2-2; TRBD2 might be the D (6 bases). Germline V lookup: CDR1 MNHEY, CDR2 SVGAGI. The length of the CDR3 is 17 residues. The V and J ends lost 2 bases and 0 bases respectively, with 13 bases between them. This CDR3 reads CASSYQPGGPNTGELFF. In DNA form, the CDR3 reads TGTGCCAGCAGTTACCAGCCCGGGGGACCGAACACCGGGGAGCTGTTTTTT.

The sample holds many counts of this clonotype. The chain links TRBV5-1 to TRBJ2-7, with 7 bases that match TRBD1. V shed 0 bases, J shed 3 bases, and the junction held 3 bases outside the gene matches. This CDR3 comprises 14 residues. Germline V gene sequence: CDR1 SGHRS, CDR2 YFSETQ. CDR3 nucleotides: TGCGCCAGCAGCTTGGTTGGGACAGACTACGAGCAGTACTTC. Translated: CASSLVGTDYEQYF.

The chain has TRBV11-2 and TRBJ2-1; D not certain. The CDR3 has 12 residues. V lost 3 bases to trimming and J lost 5 bases, with 5 bases between them. CDR1 SGHAT and CDR2 FQNNGV come from the germline V gene. This chain's CDR3 is CASSFPHNEQFF. The CDR3 nucleotides read TGTGCCAGCAGCTTTCCACACAATGAGCAGTTCTTC.

This clonotype was counted between two and nine times. The V call is TRBV29-1, the J call TRBJ2-5; TRBD2 matches at 8 bases. The J segment lost 1 base and the V segment lost 3 bases, leaving 4 bases of the junction unmatched. This CDR3 spans 14 amino acids. CDR1 is SQVTM and CDR2 is ANQGSEA in the germline V gene. The CDR3 spells CSVEERGIQETQYF. Written as DNA, the CDR3 is TGCAGCGTTGAGGAGCGGGGGATCCAAGAGACCCAGTACTTC.

This clonotype was seen more than once but under ten times. Here the CDR3 reads CASSYRDRLSGTQYF. The CDR3 DNA is TGCGCCAGCAGCTACCGGGACCGACTTTCCGGGACCCAGTACTTC. The V call is TRBV5-1, the J call TRBJ2-5; possibly TRBD1 or TRBD2 for D (5 bases each). CDR3 length equals 15 residues. Germline-derived CDR1 and CDR2 are SGHRS and YFSETQ. Deletions cut 3 bases from V and 7 bases from J, with 19 bases between.

The chain combines TRBV29-1 with TRBJ2-1, with 12 bases that match TRBD1. V shed 4 bases, J shed 8 bases, and the junction held 9 bases outside the gene matches. Germline CDR1 reads SQVTM; CDR2 reads ANQGSEA. The CDR3 totals 15 residues. The CDR3 region is CSVGTWGQGADEQFF. The CDR3 bases are TGCAGCGTTGGGACTTGGGGACAGGGGGCAGATGAGCAGTTCTTC.

This clonotype appeared once. CDR3 loop: CASSYRDSGNEQFF. The CDR3, as DNA: TGTGCCAGCAGCTACCGGGACAGTGGGAATGAGCAGTTCTTC. This chain links TRBV9 with TRBJ2-1; 7 bases agree with TRBD1. This CDR3 region has 14 residues. The germline gives CDR1 SGDLS, CDR2 YYNGEE. Germline trimming cut 4 bases from V and 7 bases from J; bases unmatched to any gene: 8.

The rearrangement uses TRBV24-1 and TRBJ2-5; the D gene is possibly TRBD2 (6 bases). This CDR3 is built from 14 residues. The V and J ends lost 5 bases and 0 bases respectively, with 9 bases between them. CDR1 is KGHDR, CDR2 SFDVKD, per germline. The DNA for the CDR3 is TGTGCCACCAGTGGAAAGCGGGACCAAGAGACCCAGTACTTC. Translated: CATSGKRDQETQYF.

A single count supports this clonotype. This rearrangement joins TRBV4-1 to TRBJ1-3; D unresolved. Deletions cut 3 bases from V and 0 bases from J, with 12 bases between. Germline CDR1 MGHRA, CDR2 YSYEKL. The CDR3 covers 16 residues. The CDR3 reads CASSQGVPFSGNTIYF. In nucleotides, the CDR3 is TGCGCCAGCAGCCAGGGTGTCCCTTTCTCTGGAAACACCATATATTTT.